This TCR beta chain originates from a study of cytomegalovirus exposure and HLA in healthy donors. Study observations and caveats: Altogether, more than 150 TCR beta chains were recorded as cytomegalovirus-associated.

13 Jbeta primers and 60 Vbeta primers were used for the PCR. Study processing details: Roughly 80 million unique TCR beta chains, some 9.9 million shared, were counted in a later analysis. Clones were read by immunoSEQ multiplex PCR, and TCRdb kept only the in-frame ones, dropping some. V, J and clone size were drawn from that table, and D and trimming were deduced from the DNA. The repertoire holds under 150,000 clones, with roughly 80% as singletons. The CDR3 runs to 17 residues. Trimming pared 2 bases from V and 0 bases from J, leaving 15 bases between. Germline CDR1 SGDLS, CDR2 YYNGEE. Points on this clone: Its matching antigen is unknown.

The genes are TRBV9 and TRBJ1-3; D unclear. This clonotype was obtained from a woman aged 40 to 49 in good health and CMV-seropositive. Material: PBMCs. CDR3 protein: CASSVGMRAISGNTIYF. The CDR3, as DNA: TGTGCCAGCAGCGTGGGGATGAGGGCCATCTCTGGAAACACCATATATTTT.